This TCR beta chain was sequenced during a study of vaccination and CD4 T cells after COVID-19. Study-level information: Convalescent donors totaled six males and four females, including two who were Hispanic. The authors exposed cells to overlapping spike peptides derived from SARS-CoV-2, HCoV-NL63, HCoV-OC43 and HCoV-229E.

Trimming left V 3 bases short and J 5 bases short, with 16 bases between. The CDR3 is 15 amino acids. CDR1 and CDR2 from the germline V gene are MDHEN and SYDVKM. The Oncomine TCR Beta short-read assay sequenced DNA from cultured CD4+ T cells. After culture, CD4+ T cells served as the source for genomic DNA extraction. TCRdb re-called the PCR reads with MiXCR, one entry per CDR3 protein. The sample holds under 12,000 distinct CDR3 sequences; 65% to 80% are singletons and the top ten take roughly an eighth. Treatment defined: roughly 10-day PBMC culture with coronavirus spike peptide pools or control peptides (ViraFEST assay). With fresh IL-2 medium, half the medium was replaced on days 3 and 7. Regarding this clonotype: Its target is unknown.

The V call is TRBV28, the J call TRBJ2-5; D is ambiguous. The receptor comes from a human donor who had recovered from COVID-19. Sequenced material: CD4+ T cells from blood, cultured in vitro. The CDR3 bases are TGTGCCAGCAGTTTGGCAGGAGTAATATATGAGACCCAGTACTTC. Its translation: CASSLAGVIYETQYF.